This TCR beta chain is from a study of T cells after yellow fever vaccination. Using its own MiXCR run on the 5' RACE reads, TCRdb lists one record per CDR3 protein. Here the sample spans 250,000 or so distinct CDR3 sequences, 6.9% being singletons. This CDR3 is 14 amino acids long. Germline V gene sequence: CDR1 SGHDT, CDR2 YYEEEE. Trimming removed 3 bases from V and 1 base from J, with 10 bases in between. In this sample, this clonotype turned up many times. V is TRBV5-6 and J is TRBJ2-5; D is tentatively TRBD1 or TRBD2 (5 bases each). The clonotype was recovered from a man aged 25-45 years who received the YFV17D yellow fever vaccine. The input for sequencing was CD4+ T cells sorted from PBMCs, taken 15 days after the yellow fever booster vaccination. In DNA form, the CDR3 reads TGTGCCAGCAGCTCCCGGGGCTTCCAAGAGACCCAGTACTTC. It encodes CASSSRGFQETQYF.